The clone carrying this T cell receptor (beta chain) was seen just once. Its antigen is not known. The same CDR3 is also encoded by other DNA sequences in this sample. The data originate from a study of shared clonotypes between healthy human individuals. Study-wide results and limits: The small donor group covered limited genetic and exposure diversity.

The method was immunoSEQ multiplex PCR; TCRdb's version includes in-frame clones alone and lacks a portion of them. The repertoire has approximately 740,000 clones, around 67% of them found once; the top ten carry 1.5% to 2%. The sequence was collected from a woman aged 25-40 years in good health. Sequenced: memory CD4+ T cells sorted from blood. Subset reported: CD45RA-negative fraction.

Here the CDR3 reads CASSLVGTSGTDTQYF. The CDR3 DNA reads TGTGCCAGCAGCTTAGTAGGCACTAGCGGCACAGATACGCAGTATTTT. This rearrangement joins TRBV7-2 to TRBJ2-3; 7 bases align to TRBD2. From germline, CDR1 is SGHTA and CDR2 FQGNSA. The CDR3 is 16 amino acids. The ends lost 1 base at V and 1 base at J; junction bases unmatched: 5.